The entry below gives a single TCR beta chain sequence along with its context. Its antigen is still unknown. The sample belongs to a study of radiotherapy plus CTLA-4 blockade in lung cancer. Study background: Objective responses occurred in roughly 20% of patients; 25% to 35% had disease control.

The table came from immunoSEQ multiplex PCR; TCRdb's copy has only in-frame clones and leaves some out. This table has over 60,000 clones, approximately 86% appearing once. Points from the study as a whole: Reportedly, early blood T cell clone dynamics best predicted response, with interferon-beta. Peripheral blood showed expansion of tumor-derived TCR clones after radiotherapy and ipilimumab.

Those patients who had chemo-refractory metastatic non-small-cell lung cancer were given focal radiation along with CTLA-4 blockade through ipilimumab. V gave up 3 bases and J gave up 4 bases; unmatched junction bases: 5. Per germline, CDR1 MDHEN and CDR2 SYDVKM. The CDR3 has 14 amino acids. The source is a human donor with non-small cell lung cancer who had stable disease on radiotherapy plus ipilimumab. Material: peripheral blood, obtained from a patient treated with radiotherapy plus ipilimumab. The chain couples TRBV28 to TRBJ2-7; 8 bases align to TRBD1. This chain's CDR3 is CASSFRTGIYEQYF. CDR3 DNA sequence: TGTGCCAGCAGTTTCAGGACAGGGATATACGAGCAGTACTTC. The full variable domain, with the rest looked up from reference TRBV28 and TRBJ2-7, is DVKVTQSSRYLVKRTGEKVFLECVQDMDHENMFWYRQDPGLGLRLIYFSYDVKMKEKGDIPEGYSVSREKKERFSLILESASTNQTSMYLCASSFRTGIYEQYFGPGTRLTVT.